The rows below give T cell receptor beta chains drawn from one sample of a study of regulatory T cells in long-lasting Graves disease. TCRdb recomputed calls from the multiplex PCR reads with MiXCR, one row per CDR3 protein. The table lists some 600,000 distinct CDR3 sequences, about 16% of them singletons. These data are also associated with another study on T cells in Graves' hyperthyroidism and ophthalmopathy.

The sample consisted of peripheral blood mononuclear cells (PBMCs), taken at new diagnosis, from a patient treated with antithyroid drugs. These receptors all come from a man between 18 and 35 years old with Graves disease. The CDR3 runs from the conserved cysteine through the conserved F or W. The D gene is left open where the match is weak. Clone size is stated in some rows and not others, as once, few, many or a class when expanded.

j_gene	len	v_gene	abundance	d_gene	CDR3nt	CDR3aa
TRBJ2-7	16	TRBV6-2/TRBV6-3	many	-	TGTGCCAGCAGTGAAGTCCCCCCGGGGCGATCCTACGAGCAGTACTTC	CASSEVPPGRSYEQYF
TRBJ2-5	13	TRBV10-3	many	-	TGTGCCATCAGTGTAAGACAGGAAGAGACCCAGTACTTC	CAISVRQEETQYF
TRBJ1-4	14	TRBV5-1	few	TRBD1	TGCGCCAGCAGTCCGGACAGGGTAAATGAAAAACTGTTTTTT	CASSPDRVNEKLFF
TRBJ1-5	15	TRBV28	-	TRBD1	TGTGCCAGCAGTTTGCGAAACAGGGGTTATCAGCCCCAGCATTTT	CASSLRNRGYQPQHF
TRBJ1-1	14	TRBV15	-	-	TGTGCCACCAGCAGAGCTCGAACAGGTACTGAAGCTTTCTTT	CATSRARTGTEAFF
TRBJ1-1	14	TRBV10-3	many	TRBD1	TGTGCCATCAGTCCGGGACAGGGATACACTGAAGCTTTCTTT	CAISPGQGYTEAFF
TRBJ1-1	14	TRBV7-2	-	TRBD1	TGTGCCAGCAGCCCCCAGGGGGACGGCACTGAAGCTTTCTTT	CASSPQGDGTEAFF
TRBJ2-1	15	TRBV7-9	few	-	TGTGCCAGCACCTTTCTCGGGGGGCTATACAATGAGCAGTTCTTC	CASTFLGGLYNEQFF
TRBJ2-6	19	TRBV28	many	TRBD1	TGTGCCAGCAGTTTCTATTCGACAGGGGCGAGCTCTGGGGCCAACGTCCTGACTTTC	CASSFYSTGASSGANVLTF
TRBJ2-7	13	TRBV7-2	many	-	TGTGCCAGCAGCTTAGGGCGACAGGAAGAGCAGTACTTC	CASSLGRQEEQYF
TRBJ2-7	12	TRBV20-1	-	-	TGCAGGGCCTTTAGTTGGGGATCTTTGGAGTACTTC	CRAFSWGSLEYF
TRBJ2-3	17	TRBV20-1	few	TRBD2	TGCAGTGTTAGGAAAATTCTAGCGGGAGGGCCTGGAGATACGCAGTATTTT	CSVRKILAGGPGDTQYF
TRBJ1-3	15	TRBV2	few	-	TGTGCCAGCAGTGAGGTCCGGAGCTCTGGAAACACCATATATTTT	CASSEVRSSGNTIYF
TRBJ1-2	14	TRBV5-1	few	-	TGCGCCAGCAGCTTGTATAGCCAGGGGTATGGCTACACCTTC	CASSLYSQGYGYTF
TRBJ2-5	15	TRBV18	many	-	TGTGCCAGCTCACCATACCAGATGGTGAAAGAGACCCAGTACTTC	CASSPYQMVKETQYF
TRBJ1-3	15	TRBV5-1	-	-	TGCGCCAGCAGCTTGAGTAGGGGGTCTGGAAACACCATATATTTT	CASSLSRGSGNTIYF
TRBJ2-5	13	TRBV20-1	many	-	TGCAGTGCTAGAAGTTGGCTCCAAGAGACCCAGTACTTC	CSARSWLQETQYF
TRBJ1-6	16	TRBV5-1	few	-	TGCGCCAGCAGCTTCCAGCCCCTGCAGGACAATTCACCCCTCCACTTT	CASSFQPLQDNSPLHF
TRBJ2-1	15	TRBV6-5	once	TRBD1	TGTGCCAGCAGTTGGACAGGGGACCCCTACAATGAGCAGTTCTTC	CASSWTGDPYNEQFF
TRBJ1-2	17	TRBV28	many	TRBD1	TGTGCCAGCAGTCCCCGGGGACAGTTGATGGATAAGAGAGACTACACCTTC	CASSPRGQLMDKRDYTF
TRBJ2-3	15	TRBV9	-	TRBD2	TGTGCCAGCAGCGTAGAAGGGCGGGAGGCAGATACGCAGTATTTT	CASSVEGREADTQYF
TRBJ1-5	15	TRBV5-8	-	-	TGTGCCAGCAGCTTCGAGGGTTCGGCTGCGGAGCCCCAGCATTTT	CASSFEGSAAEPQHF
TRBJ2-5	16	TRBV14	few	-	TGTGCCAGCAGCCCAACCACCGCCAGACAGCAAGAGACCCAGTACTTC	CASSPTTARQQETQYF
TRBJ1-2	12	TRBV30	many	-	TGTGCCTGGAGTCGAGACATGTTCGGCTACACCTTC	CAWSRDMFGYTF
TRBJ2-7	14	TRBV28	many	-	TGTGCCAGCACCTTGGGCCTAGCGCCCTACGAGCAGTACTTC	CASTLGLAPYEQYF
TRBJ1-1	14	TRBV11-1	few	-	TGCGCCAGCAGCCAACTCCCTTTGAACACTGAAGCTTTCTTT	CASSQLPLNTEAFF
TRBJ2-7	13	TRBV18	many	-	TGTGCCAGCTCTATAGGACAGCCCTACGAGCAGTACTTC	CASSIGQPYEQYF
TRBJ2-7	16	TRBV7-2	many	-	TGTGCCAGCAGCTCGGGGGCTCTGCGCCTCCTCCACGAGCAGTACTTC	CASSSGALRLLHEQYF
TRBJ1-1	14	TRBV28	-	-	TGTGCCAGCCCGCGGGCACTTATGAACACTGAAGCTTTCTTT	CASPRALMNTEAFF
TRBJ1-1	14	TRBV12-3/TRBV12-4	many	-	TGTGCCAGCAGTAGCAGGGGTTTGAACACTGAAGCTTTCTTT	CASSSRGLNTEAFF
TRBJ2-7	16	TRBV5-1	-	-	TGCGCCAGCAGCTTGGGTTCGGGGACTGCAACCTACGAGCAGTACTTC	CASSLGSGTATYEQYF
TRBJ1-2	11	TRBV2	many	TRBD1	TGTGCCAGCAGGGGGACAGGGCCAAACACCTTC	CASRGTGPNTF
TRBJ1-1	13	TRBV3-1	many	-	TGTGCCAGCAGCCAAGGTACATCGACTGAAGCTTTCTTT	CASSQGTSTEAFF
TRBJ2-7	15	TRBV30	-	TRBD2	TGTGCCTGGAGTTTCCCCGGGACTAGCGGGCCAACGGAGTACTTC	CAWSFPGTSGPTEYF
TRBJ2-1	16	TRBV28	-	-	TGTGCCAGCAGTAGAATGGGGGAAGGCTCCTACAATGAGCAGTTCTTC	CASSRMGEGSYNEQFF
TRBJ2-5	13	TRBV29-1	many	-	TGCAGCGTTGATGCGGGGGCAAGGGAGACCCAGTACTTC	CSVDAGARETQYF
TRBJ2-7	14	TRBV28	few	TRBD2	TGTGCCAGCAGTCCATCAGCGGGAGGGGCCGAGCAGTACTTC	CASSPSAGGAEQYF
TRBJ1-6	15	TRBV6-1	few	-	TGTGCCAGCAGGCCCAAGGGGGTCAGTAATTCACCCCTCCACTTT	CASRPKGVSNSPLHF
TRBJ2-1	16	TRBV3-1	many	-	TGTGCCAGCAGCCAAGATCTGGGACTGACCAACAATGAGCAGTTCTTC	CASSQDLGLTNNEQFF
TRBJ2-3	15	TRBV10-3	many	-	TGTGCCATCAGTGAGTCTGACAGAAACACAGATACGCAGTATTTT	CAISESDRNTDTQYF
TRBJ1-5	13	TRBV20-1	-	-	TGCAGTGCTAGTAGACAGAACAATCAGCCCCAGCATTTT	CSASRQNNQPQHF
TRBJ1-6	13	TRBV30	many	-	TGTGCCTGGACCGGGGAGGGTAATTCACCCCTCCACTTT	CAWTGEGNSPLHF
TRBJ2-7	13	TRBV29-1	-	-	TGCAGCGTTGAAGAGACTACTACCTACGAGCAGTACTTC	CSVEETTTYEQYF
TRBJ1-1	14	TRBV5-1	many	TRBD1	TGCGCCAGCAGCGGGGGACAGATGAACACTGAAGCTTTCTTT	CASSGGQMNTEAFF
TRBJ1-2	14	TRBV4-1	-	-	TGCGCCAGCAGCCAAGAAGGGACACCGTATGGCTACACCTTC	CASSQEGTPYGYTF
TRBJ1-4	16	TRBV9	-	-	TGTGCCAGCAGCGCCCCGCGGGAAGGGTACGATGAAAAACTGTTTTTT	CASSAPREGYDEKLFF
TRBJ1-2	12	TRBV5-5	few	-	TGTGCCAGCAGCGGGCGACAGTGGGGCTACACCTTC	CASSGRQWGYTF
TRBJ2-1	12	TRBV6-1	few	TRBD2	TGTGCCAGCAGCGATAGCGGGAGGGATAAGTTCTTC	CASSDSGRDKFF
TRBJ2-1	13	TRBV11-2	many	-	TGTGCCAGCAGCAGAGAGGCAGCCAATGAGCAGTTCTTC	CASSREAANEQFF